This T cell receptor (beta chain) was retrieved from a study of blood T cell repertoires in COVID-19. Across the study: PBMCs, B-cell-depleted T cells, or T cells were the source of the cDNA or gDNA that made up the material.

In the authors' methods: Reference gene primer amplification gave estimated nucleated cell counts. Profiling relied on immunoSEQ multiplex PCR, and the TCRdb table lists in-frame clones only, not all of them. That table gives V, J and clone size, and the DNA gave D and trimming. This sample has some 310,000 clones, with 80% to 90% found just once. Germline V CDR1 and CDR2: GTSNPN, SVGIG (reference sequence). The CDR3 loop spans 14 amino acids. Trimming left V 6 bases short and J 5 bases short, with 17 bases between. The chain links TRBV30 to TRBJ2-1, with a weak D call TRBD2 (5 bases). This sequence was found in a man aged 45-65 years with active or convalescent COVID-19. What was sequenced was peripheral blood. This CDR3 is CACPLADRHNEQFF. For the CDR3, the DNA is TGTGCCTGCCCCCTAGCTGATAGACACAATGAGCAGTTCTTC.